Below, 16 T cell receptor beta chains from the same sample are listed, as sequenced in a study of blood T cell repertoires in COVID-19. Sequencing was performed with immunoSEQ multiplex PCR; in TCRdb, only in-frame clones are kept and a portion is missing. The sample holds roughly 700,000 clones, over 80% seen once. Sequencing was performed on peripheral blood. These receptors came from a young woman with acute or convalescent COVID-19.

The chain has TRBV30 and TRBJ1-2; a possible D gene is TRBD1 (6 bases). There are 15 residues in the CDR3. The V end was cut by 4 bases, the J end by 4 bases, with 19 bases between. Germline V gives CDR1 GTSNPN, CDR2 SVGIG (reference sequence). The CDR3 reads CAWTPGGGHFYGYTF. CDR3 DNA: TGTGCCTGGACCCCCGGGGGGGGGCACTTCTATGGCTACACCTTC.

This clone was seen only a few times. The CDR3 sequence is CSVEWVRGHGYTF. The CDR3 DNA follows: TGCAGCGTTGAATGGGTTAGAGGGCATGGCTACACCTTC. The chain joins TRBV29-1 to TRBJ1-2; no clear D gene. The V gene lost 2 bases and the J gene lost 6 bases, with 13 bases spanning the gap. CDR1 SQVTM and CDR2 ANQGSEA come from the germline V gene. This CDR3 has 13 residues.

CDR3 residues: CASSQGLAGVGEQFF. CDR3 nucleotides: TGTGCCAGCAGCCAAGGACTAGCGGGGGTAGGAGAGCAGTTCTTC. The chain carries TRBV3-1 (or the pseudogene TRBV3-2) and TRBJ2-1; 12 bases map to TRBD2. The V gene end was trimmed by 1 base and the J gene end by 10 bases; junction bases not matched to a gene: 5. Germline V lookup: CDR1 LGHDT, CDR2 YNNKEL (reference sequence). CDR3 length equals 15 residues.

The chain couples TRBV24-1 to TRBJ1-1, with D possibly matching TRBD1 (5 bases). Germline CDR1 is KGHDR and CDR2 is SFDVKD. CDR3 length: 13 residues. V lost 8 bases to trimming and J lost 1 base, with 10 bases between them. CDR3 sequence reads: CATTDSRNTEAFF. The CDR3 coding sequence is TGTGCCACCACCGACAGCCGGAACACTGAAGCTTTCTTT.

This chain connects TRBV29-1 to TRBJ2-2; 11 bases are shared with TRBD2. The V gene end was trimmed by 7 bases and the J gene end by 4 bases; junction bases not matched to a gene: 5. The CDR3 totals 14 residues. Germline V gives CDR1 SQVTM, CDR2 ANQGSEA. DNA for the CDR3: TGCAGCGGGACTAGCGGGTTCTTCACCGGGGAGCTGTTTTTT. Residues: CSGTSGFFTGELFF.

This clone has only one observation. The chain employs TRBV6-5 and TRBJ2-1; 8 bases fit TRBD2. CDR1 and CDR2 from the germline V gene are MNHEY and SVGAGI. Trimming cost V 5 bases and J 2 bases; bases outside gene matches: 2. The CDR3 runs to 14 residues. The CDR3 sequence is CASSTGGTYNEQFF. The DNA of the CDR3 is TGTGCCAGCAGTACGGGGGGGACCTACAATGAGCAGTTCTTC.

This clone was seen once. The chain uses TRBV30 and TRBJ1-3; the D gene is possibly TRBD1 (6 bases). Trimming removed 2 bases from V and 0 bases from J, with 11 bases in between. Germline-derived CDR1 and CDR2 are GTSNPN and SVGIG (reference sequence). CDR3 length: 15 residues. The CDR3, as DNA: TGTGCCTGGAGTCAGGGGTTCCACTCTGGAAACACCATATATTTT. This encodes CAWSQGFHSGNTIYF.

This chain connects TRBV7-2 to TRBJ1-5, with D uncertain. Trimming shortened V by 5 bases and J by 3 bases, and 17 bases separated the two germline ends. The V gene's germline CDR1 is SGHTA and CDR2 FQGNSA. The CDR3 loop spans 16 amino acids. The CDR3 coding sequence is TGTGCCAGCAGCGAACAGCTGGGTCCCTTCAATCAGCCCCAGCATTTT. Its protein product is CASSEQLGPFNQPQHF.

CDR3 loop: CATSSGSRGFNYGYTF. The CDR3 DNA follows: TGTGCCACCAGCTCTGGGTCCAGGGGATTTAACTATGGCTACACCTTC. The chain uses TRBV15 and TRBJ1-2; a possible D gene is TRBD1 (6 bases). CDR1 is LNHNV and CDR2 is YYDKDF in the germline V gene (reference sequence). CDR3 length: 16 amino acids. Trimming pared 5 bases from V and 1 base from J, leaving 17 bases between.

This clone was detected only once. The rearrangement joins TRBV25-1 to TRBJ1-5, with D possibly TRBD1 on 5 matching bases. This CDR3 contains 15 residues. V lost 2 bases to trimming and J lost 3 bases, with 11 bases between them. The germline V gene has CDR1 MGHDK and CDR2 SYGVNS. The chain's CDR3 is CASSEQGFSNQPQHF. As DNA, the CDR3 is TGTGCCAGCAGTGAACAGGGTTTTTCCAATCAGCCCCAGCATTTT.

This rearrangement joins TRBV27 to TRBJ2-1, with TRBD2 as a possible D gene (5 bases). Trimming left V 2 bases short and J 7 bases short, with 9 bases between. The CDR3 contains 13 residues. Germline V gives CDR1 MNHEY, CDR2 SMNVEV (reference sequence). The CDR3: CASSLGSRNEQFF. For the CDR3, the DNA is TGTGCCAGCAGTTTAGGGAGCAGGAATGAGCAGTTCTTC.

On this clone: This CDR3 is also generated by other DNA sequences in the sample. The rearrangement links TRBV28 to TRBJ1-2, with D unclear. This CDR3 has 15 amino acids. V lost 5 bases and J lost 1, with 14 bases in between. Per germline, CDR1 MDHEN and CDR2 SYDVKM. The CDR3 coding sequence is TGTGCCAGCAGTCCCGCGTCGGGGATTAACTATGGCTACACCTTC. Encoded protein: CASSPASGINYGYTF.

The chain carries TRBV4-2 and TRBJ1-1; tentative D call: TRBD1 (6 bases). V lost 0 bases, J lost 8 bases, and 19 bases lay in between. The germline V gene has CDR1 LGHNA and CDR2 YNFKEQ. The CDR3 has 16 residues. As DNA, the CDR3 is TGTGCCAGCAGCCAAGATTCGTCATCGGGGGGCAAGGAAGCTTTCTTT. This gives the protein CASSQDSSSGGKEAFF.

CDR3 loop: CATSGGRGGGYTF. The CDR3 nucleotides read TGTGCCACCAGTGGGGGCAGGGGCGGTGGCTACACCTTC. The J gene is TRBJ1-2, the V gene TRBV24-1; perhaps TRBD1 as D (6 bases). The CDR3 is made up of 13 amino acids. Germline lookup yields CDR1 KGHDR and CDR2 SFDVKD. V dropped 5 bases and J dropped 7 bases, with 13 bases sitting between them.

V and J are TRBV6-2 or TRBV6-3 and TRBJ1-2, with 8 bases identical to TRBD1. The length of the CDR3 is 15 residues. V lost 2 bases to trimming and J lost 8 bases; unmatched junction nucleotides: 10. CDR1 is MNHEY and CDR2 is SVGEGT in the germline V gene. CDR3 residues: CASSYTITGGKGYTF. The CDR3 DNA reads as TGTGCCAGCAGTTACACAATTACAGGGGGAAAAGGCTACACCTTC.

This chain connects TRBV7-6 to TRBJ1-6; 9 bases are a match to TRBD1. Germline V gene sequence: CDR1 SGHVS, CDR2 FNYEAQ. The CDR3 covers 18 residues. Losses at the gene ends were 0 bases for V and 4 bases for J; bases not matched to a gene: 7. The CDR3 DNA reads as TGTGCCAGCAGCTTAGCGGAGGGGGGACAGGGTTATAATTCACCCCTCCACTTT. This translates into CASSLAEGGQGYNSPLHF.